This T cell receptor (beta chain) was captured by sequencing in a study of OX40 agonist ivuxolimab in advanced cancers. About the research overall: Hepatocellular carcinoma, melanoma, renal cell or head and neck cancer was diagnosed in the dose-escalation patients. Partial response was recorded in three patients: one hepatocellular carcinoma and two cutaneous melanoma cases.

The V gene lost 3 bases and the J gene lost 10 bases, with 15 bases spanning the gap. The CDR3 loop spans 14 amino acids. CDR1 and CDR2 from the germline V gene are SNHLY and FYNNEI. Assay: immunoSEQ multiplex PCR; the TCRdb copy retains only in-frame clones and omits some. The sample has 100,000 or so clones; under 95% are singletons. The material was CD4+ or CD8+ T cells sorted from blood, obtained in a trial of the OX40 agonist ivuxolimab. This TCR came from an adult with an advanced solid tumor such as melanoma, head and neck, liver or kidney cancer. The chain is built from TRBV2 and TRBJ1-4, with D uncertain. CDR3 DNA: TGTGCCAGCAGTGATTTGCCTGATGAGGCAAAACTGTTTTTT. Protein: CASSDLPDEAKLFF.